These 6 T cell receptor beta chains were all obtained from the same sample, sequenced in a study of T cells in Graves' hyperthyroidism and ophthalmopathy. Using RNA transcripts as the source, TCR beta CDR3 regions were amplified. Researchers ran a first-round RT-PCR on the TCR CDR3 using the HTBI primer set. TCRdb re-derived calls from the multiplex PCR reads in MiXCR, one entry per CDR3 protein. The sample includes under 350,000 distinct CDR3 sequences, roughly 20% of them seen just once. The sample consisted of blood. The receptors were sampled from a woman between 50 and 59 years old with Graves' hyperthyroidism.

The chain has TRBV20-1 and TRBJ1-3, with a tentative D call TRBD1 (5 bases). The CDR3 loop spans 14 amino acids. Germline V gene lookup returns CDR1 DFQATT and CDR2 SNEGSKA (reference sequence). The ends were cut back, 0 bases at V and 4 bases at J, with 10 bases in the middle. The CDR3 DNA sequence: TGCAGTGCTAGAGAGCTGGGGACGGGAAACACCATATATTTT. Translating it yields CSARELGTGNTIYF.

The V gene is TRBV30, the J gene TRBJ2-3, with 7 bases fitting TRBD2. This CDR3 has 15 amino acids. V trimming: 5 bases; J trimming: 1 base; junction bases outside the gene matches: 9. Germline V gene sequence: CDR1 GTSNPN, CDR2 SVGIG (reference sequence). In nucleotides, the CDR3 is TGTGCCTGGTCGGGGGGACTGGGACGCACAGATACGCAGTATTTT. Translated: CAWSGGLGRTDTQYF.

This clonotype was detected ten times or more. This chain links TRBV28 with TRBJ2-7; 8 bases are a match to TRBD1. Germline-derived CDR1 and CDR2 are MDHEN and SYDVKM. The CDR3 is made up of 13 amino acids. J was trimmed by 1 base and V by 7 bases; bases with no gene match: 3. The CDR3: CASTGQGSYEQYF. CDR3 DNA: TGTGCCAGCACCGGACAGGGATCCTACGAGCAGTACTTC.

The CDR3 DNA reads TGTGCCAGCAGTAACCCCGGGGCAGGGACCGGGGAGCTGTTTTTT. Its translation is CASSNPGAGTGELFF. The chain is built from TRBV28 and TRBJ2-2, with D perhaps assigned TRBD1 or TRBD2 (5 bases each). The germline CDR1 and CDR2 sequences are MDHEN and SYDVKM. Trimming cost V 5 bases and J 5 bases, with 15 bases left between them. The CDR3 has 15 residues.

This clonotype came up many times. The genes are TRBV11-2 and TRBJ1-3; D is ambiguous. CDR3 length: 16 amino acids. CDR1 is SGHAT and CDR2 is FQNNGV in the germline V gene. V shed 1 base and J shed 0 bases, with 10 bases lying between them. The CDR3 bases are TGTGCCAGCAGCTTAGCACGTTGGCCCTCTGGAAACACCATATATTTT. Its translation is CASSLARWPSGNTIYF.

The gene calls are TRBV30 and TRBJ2-3; D is possibly TRBD2 (5 bases). The germline V and J ends were trimmed by 4 bases and 0 bases, with 14 bases remaining between them. Germline loops: CDR1 GTSNPN, CDR2 SVGIG (reference sequence). The CDR3 runs to 15 residues. CDR3 sequence: CAWTRGAASTDTQYF. DNA of the CDR3: TGTGCCTGGACCCGGGGAGCGGCTAGCACAGATACGCAGTATTTT.